What follows describes a single T cell receptor (beta chain). The record originates from a study of blood T cell repertoires in COVID-19. Per the original methods: Nucleated cell counts were estimated from reference gene primer amplification. Only in-frame clones appear in the TCRdb table, and some are missing; sequencing was by immunoSEQ multiplex PCR. V, J and clone size are those of that table, while D and trimming were read from the DNA. The table shows about 200,000 clones, with 85% to 90% occurring only once. This CDR3 comprises 12 residues. J lost 13 bases, V lost 4 bases, and 8 bases had no gene match. Looked up from germline, CDR1 is SEHNR and CDR2 is FQNEAQ (reference sequence).

This receptor was identified in a woman between 65 and 79 years old with acute or convalescent COVID-19. Source material: peripheral blood. V usage is TRBV7-9 and J usage is TRBJ1-1; TRBD1 aligns across 8 bases. For the CDR3, the DNA is TGTGCCAGCAGCTACGACAGGGGCCCTTGTTTCTTT. Protein product: CASSYDRGPCFF.